A selection of T cell receptor beta chains follows, all from one sample in a study of blood T cell repertoires in COVID-19. Assay used: immunoSEQ multiplex PCR; TCRdb lists only in-frame clones, some missing. The sample yields about 110,000 clones, roughly four fifths seen once. The specimen sequenced was peripheral blood. Source of these receptors: a woman aged 55-69 years with acute or convalescent COVID-19. CDR3s include the opening cysteine and the closing phenylalanine or tryptophan. Each record gives: J gene, clone size, D gene, V gene, CDR3 DNA, CDR3 protein. The D gene is left open where the match is weak. Clone size is stated in some rows and not others, as once, few, many or a class when expanded.

j_call: TRBJ2-4; clone_size: -; d_call: TRBD1; v_call: TRBV7-2; cdr3_nt: TGTGCCAGCAGCCCCGCGGGGACAGGGTACATTCAGTACTTC; cdr3_aa: CASSPAGTGYIQYF
j_call: TRBJ2-1; clone_size: once; d_call: TRBD2; v_call: TRBV3-1/TRBV3-2; cdr3_nt: TGTGCCAGCAGCCAATCACTAGCGGGGAATGAGCAGTTCTTC; cdr3_aa: CASSQSLAGNEQFF
j_call: TRBJ1-2; clone_size: -; d_call: -; v_call: TRBV18; cdr3_nt: TGTGCCAGCTCACTCGCCGGTCTAGGAGCTAACGATGGCTACACCTTC; cdr3_aa: CASSLAGLGANDGYTF
j_call: TRBJ1-2; clone_size: -; d_call: TRBD1; v_call: TRBV9; cdr3_nt: TGTGCCAGCAGCGTTCTGACAGGGGGGACGGGCTACACCTTC; cdr3_aa: CASSVLTGGTGYTF
j_call: TRBJ1-3; clone_size: -; d_call: -; v_call: TRBV30; cdr3_nt: TGTGCCTGGACACGGGGCTCTGGAAACACCATATATTTT; cdr3_aa: CAWTRGSGNTIYF
j_call: TRBJ1-4; clone_size: few; d_call: -; v_call: TRBV9; cdr3_nt: TGTGCCAGCAGCGTACAGGGGCTGGGTGAAAAACTGTTTTTT; cdr3_aa: CASSVQGLGEKLFF
j_call: TRBJ2-5; clone_size: -; d_call: -; v_call: TRBV12-2; cdr3_nt: TGTGCAAGTCGCTTAACGGTCGGGGGAGAGACCCAGTACTTC; cdr3_aa: CASRLTVGGETQYF
j_call: TRBJ1-2; clone_size: few; d_call: -; v_call: TRBV4-3; cdr3_nt: TGCGCCAGCAGCCTTAGTCGAGCTAACTATGGCTACACCTTC; cdr3_aa: CASSLSRANYGYTF
j_call: TRBJ1-4; clone_size: -; d_call: -; v_call: TRBV4-2; cdr3_nt: TGTGCCAGCAGCCAAGATCCAGGGGACAATAGAAAACTGTTTTTT; cdr3_aa: CASSQDPGDNRKLFF
j_call: TRBJ1-3; clone_size: -; d_call: TRBD1; v_call: TRBV5-1; cdr3_nt: TGCGCCAGCAGCTCTGATTGGGGACAGCGCGGAAACACCATATATTTT; cdr3_aa: CASSSDWGQRGNTIYF
j_call: TRBJ2-7; clone_size: -; d_call: TRBD1; v_call: TRBV29-1; cdr3_nt: TGCAGCGTGGTTGGTGGACAGGGTGTTTCCGAGCAGTACTTC; cdr3_aa: CSVVGGQGVSEQYF
j_call: TRBJ2-7; clone_size: once; d_call: TRBD2; v_call: TRBV5-4; cdr3_nt: TGTGCCAGCAGCTGGACGCTAGCGGAGGAGCAGTACTTC; cdr3_aa: CASSWTLAEEQYF
j_call: TRBJ2-7; clone_size: -; d_call: -; v_call: TRBV4-1; cdr3_nt: TGCGCCAGCAGCCAAGTGAATCAGTACGAGCAGTACTTC; cdr3_aa: CASSQVNQYEQYF
j_call: TRBJ1-2; clone_size: once; d_call: -; v_call: TRBV7-9; cdr3_nt: TGTGCCAGCAGCTTCAATAGTGATTCTGGCTACACCTTC; cdr3_aa: CASSFNSDSGYTF
j_call: TRBJ2-2; clone_size: -; d_call: TRBD2; v_call: TRBV5-6; cdr3_nt: TGTGCCAGCAGCTTAACTAGCGGGGGGTACACCGGGGAGCTGTTTTTT; cdr3_aa: CASSLTSGGYTGELFF
j_call: TRBJ2-2; clone_size: -; d_call: -; v_call: TRBV2; cdr3_nt: TGTGCCAGCAGTGATACTAGAAACACCGGGGAGCTGTTTTTT; cdr3_aa: CASSDTRNTGELFF
j_call: TRBJ2-5; clone_size: -; d_call: -; v_call: TRBV27; cdr3_nt: TGTGCCAGCAGTTTAGAGGAAAGGAAGACCCAGTACTTC; cdr3_aa: CASSLEERKTQYF
j_call: TRBJ2-3; clone_size: -; d_call: TRBD1; v_call: TRBV24-1; cdr3_nt: TGTGCCACCAGTCATCGGGACAGGGGCACAGATACGCAGTATTTT; cdr3_aa: CATSHRDRGTDTQYF
j_call: TRBJ1-3; clone_size: few; d_call: -; v_call: TRBV6-5; cdr3_nt: TGTGCCAGTATCTCGGGTGGTGCGAACACCATATATTTT; cdr3_aa: CASISGGANTIYF
j_call: TRBJ2-3; clone_size: -; d_call: -; v_call: TRBV6-5; cdr3_nt: TGTGCCAGCAGGTACGGCAGTATAACAGATACGCAGTATTTT; cdr3_aa: CASRYGSITDTQYF
j_call: TRBJ1-6; clone_size: -; d_call: TRBD1; v_call: TRBV27; cdr3_nt: TGTGCCAGCAGACTGACAGGGCTTGGACTTAATTCACCCCTCCACTTT; cdr3_aa: CASRLTGLGLNSPLHF
j_call: TRBJ2-3; clone_size: -; d_call: -; v_call: TRBV28; cdr3_nt: TGTGCCAGCAGTTACGGTTCAACAGATACGCAGTATTTT; cdr3_aa: CASSYGSTDTQYF
j_call: TRBJ1-5; clone_size: -; d_call: TRBD1; v_call: TRBV7-3; cdr3_nt: TGTGCCAGCAGCTTATTAGGGGGCGAGCAGCCCCAGCATTTT; cdr3_aa: CASSLLGGEQPQHF
j_call: TRBJ2-7; clone_size: -; d_call: TRBD2; v_call: TRBV2; cdr3_nt: TGTGCCAGCAGTGAAAAGGCTGGACTAGGATACGAGCAGTACTTC; cdr3_aa: CASSEKAGLGYEQYF
j_call: TRBJ1-4; clone_size: -; d_call: TRBD1; v_call: TRBV6-1; cdr3_nt: TGTGCCAGCAGTGTGGGACAGGCGGGCGATAATGAAAAACTGTTTTTT; cdr3_aa: CASSVGQAGDNEKLFF
j_call: TRBJ2-3; clone_size: few; d_call: -; v_call: TRBV19; cdr3_nt: TGTGCCAGTAGGCCCTCAGGGGCTAGCACAGATACGCAGTATTTT; cdr3_aa: CASRPSGASTDTQYF
j_call: TRBJ1-2; clone_size: -; d_call: -; v_call: TRBV15; cdr3_nt: TGTGCCACCAGCAGCGGGAGCCAGGGTCGGCGTGGCTACACCTTC; cdr3_aa: CATSSGSQGRRGYTF
j_call: TRBJ1-2; clone_size: -; d_call: -; v_call: TRBV4-3; cdr3_nt: TGCGCCAGCAGCCAAGGTCCCGGGACTAGGGATGGCTACACCTTC; cdr3_aa: CASSQGPGTRDGYTF
j_call: TRBJ1-5; clone_size: -; d_call: -; v_call: TRBV4-3; cdr3_nt: TGCGCCAGCAGCCAAGATCCAGGGAATCAGCCCCAGCATTTT; cdr3_aa: CASSQDPGNQPQHF
j_call: TRBJ1-6; clone_size: few; d_call: -; v_call: TRBV18; cdr3_nt: TGTGCCAGCTCACCAACGGGACTGACCAATTCACCCCTCCACTTT; cdr3_aa: CASSPTGLTNSPLHF
j_call: TRBJ2-5; clone_size: -; d_call: -; v_call: TRBV7-9; cdr3_nt: TGTGCCAGCAGTTTCCAAGGGGTCCAAGAGACCCAGTACTTC; cdr3_aa: CASSFQGVQETQYF
j_call: TRBJ1-2; clone_size: -; d_call: -; v_call: TRBV15; cdr3_nt: TGTGCCACCAGCAAGGAGGACGGACAGCGCTATGGCTACACCTTC; cdr3_aa: CATSKEDGQRYGYTF
j_call: TRBJ1-1; clone_size: few; d_call: -; v_call: TRBV7-2; cdr3_nt: TGTGCCAGCAGCTTCAGGATGAACACTGAAGCTTTCTTT; cdr3_aa: CASSFRMNTEAFF
j_call: TRBJ2-3; clone_size: -; d_call: TRBD2; v_call: TRBV3-1/TRBV3-2; cdr3_nt: TGTGCCAGCAGCCCTAGACTAGCGGGGGGCACAGATACGCAGTATTTT; cdr3_aa: CASSPRLAGGTDTQYF
j_call: TRBJ1-2; clone_size: -; d_call: -; v_call: TRBV5-1; cdr3_nt: TGCGCCAGCAGCTTCAGCGGCATCTATGGCTACACCTTC; cdr3_aa: CASSFSGIYGYTF
j_call: TRBJ1-1; clone_size: -; d_call: -; v_call: TRBV7-9; cdr3_nt: TGTGCCAGCAGCTTATCGCGAAAGGAAAGGGGGGCTTTCTTT; cdr3_aa: CASSLSRKERGAFF
j_call: TRBJ2-7; clone_size: -; d_call: TRBD2; v_call: TRBV2; cdr3_nt: TGTGCCAGCAAGAGGACTAGGGAATACGAGCAGTACTTC; cdr3_aa: CASKRTREYEQYF
j_call: TRBJ1-3; clone_size: -; d_call: -; v_call: TRBV6-2/TRBV6-3; cdr3_nt: TGTGCCAGCAGTGTTCCGGGACACAACTCTGGAAACACCATATATTTT; cdr3_aa: CASSVPGHNSGNTIYF
j_call: TRBJ1-2; clone_size: -; d_call: -; v_call: TRBV29-1; cdr3_nt: TGCAGCGTTTTCAGGGAAGGACGCCACTATGGCTACACCTTC; cdr3_aa: CSVFREGRHYGYTF
j_call: TRBJ1-2; clone_size: -; d_call: TRBD1; v_call: TRBV11-2; cdr3_nt: TGTGCCAGCGGAGGGGGCGCAAGCTATGGCTACACCTTC; cdr3_aa: CASGGGASYGYTF
j_call: TRBJ2-3; clone_size: -; d_call: -; v_call: TRBV20-1; cdr3_nt: TGCAGTGCTAGTCGTACGGGCACAGATACGCAGTATTTT; cdr3_aa: CSASRTGTDTQYF
j_call: TRBJ1-1; clone_size: -; d_call: -; v_call: TRBV30; cdr3_nt: TGTGCCTGGAGCCCCAGAACCAAAGCTTTCTTT; cdr3_aa: CAWSPRTKAFF
j_call: TRBJ1-2; clone_size: -; d_call: -; v_call: TRBV30; cdr3_nt: TGTGCCTGGAGTGTACCCCAGGTCGGGGTTTTTAACTATGGCTACACCTTC; cdr3_aa: CAWSVPQVGVFNYGYTF
j_call: TRBJ2-1; clone_size: -; d_call: -; v_call: TRBV9; cdr3_nt: TGTGCCAGCAGCCCTCAAGGGGGGGACTACAATGAGCAGTTCTTC; cdr3_aa: CASSPQGGDYNEQFF
j_call: TRBJ2-7; clone_size: -; d_call: -; v_call: TRBV5-1; cdr3_nt: TGCGCCAGCAGCCCCAGGGTGTCCTACGAGCAGTACTTC; cdr3_aa: CASSPRVSYEQYF
j_call: TRBJ1-4; clone_size: -; d_call: TRBD1; v_call: TRBV24-1; cdr3_nt: TGTGCCACCAGTGATTCAGGGACAGGGAACGAAAAACTGTTTTTT; cdr3_aa: CATSDSGTGNEKLFF
j_call: TRBJ2-3; clone_size: -; d_call: TRBD2; v_call: TRBV5-6; cdr3_nt: TGTGCCAGCAGCTTGGACCTAGCGGTGAGCACAGATACGCAGTATTTT; cdr3_aa: CASSLDLAVSTDTQYF
j_call: TRBJ1-1; clone_size: once; d_call: TRBD1; v_call: TRBV15; cdr3_nt: TGTGCCACCAGCAGGAGCGACAGGGGGACTGAAGCTTTCTTT; cdr3_aa: CATSRSDRGTEAFF
j_call: TRBJ1-3; clone_size: -; d_call: -; v_call: TRBV5-4; cdr3_nt: TGTGCCAGCAGCTTAGAGACAGCAGTCTCTGGAAACACCATATATTTT; cdr3_aa: CASSLETAVSGNTIYF
j_call: TRBJ1-1; clone_size: -; d_call: -; v_call: TRBV6-5; cdr3_nt: TGTGCCAGCAGTCAAACAGGGAGTGAAGCTTTCTTT; cdr3_aa: CASSQTGSEAFF
j_call: TRBJ1-1; clone_size: -; d_call: -; v_call: TRBV28; cdr3_nt: TGTGCCAGCAGTTCCCGACTTAGGGGCACTGAAGCTTTCTTT; cdr3_aa: CASSSRLRGTEAFF
j_call: TRBJ1-6; clone_size: once; d_call: TRBD1; v_call: TRBV19; cdr3_nt: TGTGCCAGTAGTATGACAGGGGAATTCTATAATTCACCCCTCCACTTT; cdr3_aa: CASSMTGEFYNSPLHF
j_call: TRBJ1-1; clone_size: -; d_call: -; v_call: TRBV5-6; cdr3_nt: TGTGCCAGCCGGTGGAACACGGGGTTGAACACTGAAGCTTTCTTT; cdr3_aa: CASRWNTGLNTEAFF